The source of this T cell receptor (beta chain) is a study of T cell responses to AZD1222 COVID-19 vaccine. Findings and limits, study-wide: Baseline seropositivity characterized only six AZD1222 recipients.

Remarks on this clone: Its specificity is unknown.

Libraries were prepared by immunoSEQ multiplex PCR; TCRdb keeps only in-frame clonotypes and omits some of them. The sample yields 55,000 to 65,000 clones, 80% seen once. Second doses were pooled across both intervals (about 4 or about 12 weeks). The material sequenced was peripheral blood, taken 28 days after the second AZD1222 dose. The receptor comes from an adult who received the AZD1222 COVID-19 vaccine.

CDR3 DNA: TGCGCCAGCAGCTTGGGTTCGCAGGGGGCAGAGACCCAGTACTTC. It translates to CASSLGSQGAETQYF. V is TRBV5-1 and J is TRBJ2-5, with 8 bases lining up with TRBD1. J gave up 4 bases and V 0 bases, and 5 bases lay outside the gene matches. This CDR3 has 15 amino acids. The germline V gene has CDR1 SGHRS and CDR2 YFSETQ.